This T cell receptor (beta chain) was identified during a study of beta chain features in type 1 diabetes (dated 2018 in TCRdb). Describing the broader study: Mean age, gender distribution, total cell number and subset yield were not different between patients and healthy donors. A total of 107,917,701 sorted cells were examined across all samples, and the number of cells per subset was strongly correlated with RNA yield. The study compared the TCRB repertoires of sorted circulating CD4+ T cell subsets in recently diagnosed type 1 diabetes patients with those in matched healthy donors. Regulatory and stem cell-like memory subsets were isolated from only 8 patients and about eight healthy donors, whereas naive and central memory subsets came from all 30 or so donors. Broader findings and caveats from the paper: Naive, central memory and regulatory TCRB repertoires appeared more similar among patients than among healthy donors. A moderate but significant shortening of TCRB CDR3 length was observed in type 1 diabetes patients in all four CD4+ subsets. HLA sub-analyses involved small numbers of individuals, so any influence of HLA type on TCRB rearrangement remained unresolved. PCR may preferentially amplify shorter templates, but because patient and control samples were amplified and corrected together, any resulting skew would affect both groups equally. At VDJ recombination sites, patients with type 1 diabetes made fewer insertions and deleted more nucleotides, a pattern implying thymic rearrangement abnormalities. Because cDNA was sequenced instead of genomic DNA, highly expressing activated cells could be over-represented, though the groups showed no difference in activation or CD3 levels.

The entire isolated RNA was reverse transcribed using the High Capacity cDNA Reverse Transcription Kit, and thus expressed TCRB transcripts were sequenced. Deep immunoSEQ sequencing was performed on naive, central memory and regulatory T cell samples, with an average of about 4 million total reads per sample. After sorted cells were lysed in RLT buffer, RNA was extracted with DNase-treated RNeasy Micro or Mini kits, with the choice depending on cell number. To prevent cross-contamination, each cell subset was processed individually, whereas patient and healthy donor samples were processed jointly. Using the immunoSEQ multiplex PCR, TCRB sequences were amplified from cDNA into 87-bp fragments spanning the CDR3 region. Amplicons were sequenced on the Illumina HiSeq platform. The original pipeline was this. PCR bias was corrected computationally using synthetic template baselines, and reads within Hamming distance 2 were collapsed, with unmergeable singletons discarded. Reads were aligned against IMGT to assign V, D and J genes, CDR3 length and insertions or deletions at six rearrangement sites. Within each subset, clonotype counts were normalized to sorted cell number, and only after that were true diversity and Gini coefficients computed with the tcR R package. The overlap coefficient, calculated on TCRB nucleotide sequences, was used to measure repertoire sharing. Out-of-frame TCRB sequences from naive cells were analyzed as a proxy for the pre-selection repertoire. TCRdb re-hosts the immuneACCESS table, in-frame sequences only. Its copies lack some clones; in the studies checked, an unresolved V gene accounts for under half of them, and the cause for the rest is not known. V and J calls and clone size are as listed in that table; D and trimming were resolved from the DNA. In all, the sample holds hundreds of thousands of clones, and 68% of those were seen once. Around 0.05% of the sample is in the top ten clones.

Each donor gave one peripheral blood draw, around 0.12 L on average, collected into heparinised tubes. Using a panel that included CD45RO, CCR7, CD25, CD127, CD95 and CD27, naive, central memory, regulatory and stem cell-like memory CD4+ T cells were sorted on a BD FACSAria II. All sorted populations exceeded 98% purity. PBMCs were isolated immediately by Lymphoprep density gradient centrifugation and stained directly without culture. So that batch effects would be minimized, each experiment stained and sorted samples in pairs, pairing one healthy donor with one patient. For this chain, trimming is 5 bases at the V end and 2 bases at the J end, and the number of junction bases without a gene match is 2. The CDR3 contains 14 residues, cysteine and phenylalanine counted. The sequence is cut down to CDR3 DNA, 42 bases in frame from base 1. The germline V gene sets CDR1 to MNHEY and CDR2 to SVGAGI. This clone has just a few counts. No antigen is known for it. No base quality values were provided; no much bigger clone lies one nucleotide off.

The sample taken for sequencing was naive CD4+ T cells from blood. The cell subset or site label here, explained by the study, means: true naive CD4+ T cells. The receptor was derived from a man aged 25-45 years in good health. The V and J genes are TRBV6-5 and TRBJ2-7; 11 nucleotides in the junction match TRBD2. The CDR3 protein is CASSPGLAAYEQYF. The DNA sequence is given as TGTGCCAGCAGTCCGGGACTAGCGGCCTACGAGCAGTACTTC.